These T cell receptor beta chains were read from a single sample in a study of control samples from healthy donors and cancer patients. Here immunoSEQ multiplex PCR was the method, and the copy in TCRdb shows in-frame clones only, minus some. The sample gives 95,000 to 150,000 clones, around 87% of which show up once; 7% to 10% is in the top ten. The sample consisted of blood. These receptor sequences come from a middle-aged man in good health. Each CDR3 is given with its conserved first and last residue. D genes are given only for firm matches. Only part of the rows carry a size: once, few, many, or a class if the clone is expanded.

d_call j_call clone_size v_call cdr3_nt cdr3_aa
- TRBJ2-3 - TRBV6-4 TGTGCCAGCAGTGGCGGGACGGGTAGCACAGATACGCAGTATTTT CASSGGTGSTDTQYF
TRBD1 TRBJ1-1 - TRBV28 TGTGCCAGCAGTGCCACAGGGGTGGAGAGTACTGAAGCTTTCTTT CASSATGVESTEAFF
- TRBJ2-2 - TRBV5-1 TGCGCCAGCAGCTTGGTGGGGAACACCGGGGAGCTGTTTTTT CASSLVGNTGELFF
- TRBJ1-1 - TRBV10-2 TGCGCCAGCAGTGACCGGGGGAGGGGTTTTAACACTGAAGCTTTCTTT CASSDRGRGFNTEAFF
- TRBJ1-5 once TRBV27 TGTGCCAGCAGTTTATCCCTTCTCCAGCCCCAGCATTTT CASSLSLLQPQHF
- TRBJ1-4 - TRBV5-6 TGTGCCAGCAGCTTACGGCAGCTAAATGAAAAACTGTTTTTT CASSLRQLNEKLFF
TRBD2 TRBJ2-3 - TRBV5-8 TGTGCCAGCGTCAAGCGGGGAGGCACAGATACGCAGTATTTT CASVKRGGTDTQYF
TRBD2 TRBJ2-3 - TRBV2 TGTGCCAGCAGTAGTAGCGGGGGGGCCTCAGATACGCAGTATTTT CASSSSGGASDTQYF
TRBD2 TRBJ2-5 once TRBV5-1 TGCGCCAGCAGCTTGGAACAACGGGGGGGCCTTGAGACCCAGTACTTC CASSLEQRGGLETQYF
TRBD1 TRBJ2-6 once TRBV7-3 TGTGCCAGCAGCTCGACAGGGAATGGGGCCAACGTCCTGACTTTC CASSSTGNGANVLTF
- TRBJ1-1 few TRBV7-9 TGTGCCAGCAGCCCCCAGAGCGGGGGGCGGACTGAAGCTTTCTTT CASSPQSGGRTEAFF
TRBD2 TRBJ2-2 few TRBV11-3 TGTGCCAGCAGCCCCGGGGGGGCCAACACCGGGGAGCTGTTTTTT CASSPGGANTGELFF
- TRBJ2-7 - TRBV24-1 TGTGCCACCAGTGGCAGGGCCCTCGACGAGCAGTACTTC CATSGRALDEQYF
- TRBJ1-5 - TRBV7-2 TGTGCCAGCAGCCCACGGTCGAATCAGCCCCAGCATTTT CASSPRSNQPQHF
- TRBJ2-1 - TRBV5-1 TGCGCCAGCAGCTTGATTGTTCCGAGCTCCTACAATGAGCAGTTCTTC CASSLIVPSSYNEQFF
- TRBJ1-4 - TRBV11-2 TGTGCCAGCAGCCAACCCCGGACTAATGAAAAACTGTTTTTT CASSQPRTNEKLFF
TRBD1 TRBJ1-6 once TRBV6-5 TGTGCCAGCAGTAAACAGGGGAACAATTCACCCCTCCACTTT CASSKQGNNSPLHF
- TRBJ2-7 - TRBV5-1 TGCGCCAGCAGCTTCCTGGGGGGCAGCTCCTACGAGCAGTACTTC CASSFLGGSSYEQYF
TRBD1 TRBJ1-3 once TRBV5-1 TGCGCCAGCACAGGGGGCGCCATGGGGGCGCACGGAAACACCATATATTTT CASTGGAMGAHGNTIYF